This TCR beta chain is drawn from a study of OX40 agonist ivuxolimab in advanced cancers. Study information: Partial response was recorded in three patients: one hepatocellular carcinoma and two cutaneous melanoma cases. Findings of the study overall: Expanded peripheral T-cell antigen specificity went undetermined.

Profiling relied on immunoSEQ multiplex PCR, and the TCRdb table lists in-frame clones only, not all of them. The sample holds over 35,000 clones, about 83% seen once. Systemic immunosuppression or autoimmune disease history was grounds to exclude patients. The germline CDR1 and CDR2 sequences are MGHRA and YSYEKL. This CDR3 spans 15 amino acids. Trimming at V came to 4 bases and at J to 0 bases, leaving 6 bases not matched to a gene. Points on this clone: No antigen is known for it.

This material consisted of CD4+ or CD8+ T cells sorted from blood, taken in a trial of the OX40 agonist ivuxolimab. The chain is built from TRBV4-1 and TRBJ2-7; 7 bases fit TRBD1. This receptor was taken from an adult with an advanced solid tumor such as melanoma, head and neck, liver or kidney cancer. This chain's CDR3 is CASSRDRDSSYEQYF. DNA for the CDR3: TGCGCCAGCAGCCGAGACCGGGACAGCTCCTACGAGCAGTACTTC.